The present entry profiles one T cell receptor beta chain with its context. The data were produced by immunoSEQ multiplex PCR, yet TCRdb's version contains in-frame clones alone and is incomplete. The data show about 320,000 clones, with 85% seen just once and around 1.8% held by the top ten. The entry originates in a study of blood T cell repertoires in COVID-19. J gave up 1 base and V 5 bases, and 8 bases lay outside the gene matches. The CDR3 runs to 16 residues. Germline assignment: CDR1 LNHDA and CDR2 SQIVND (reference sequence). Sequenced material: PBMCs or T cells enriched from blood (not recorded which). The chain is built from TRBV19 and TRBJ1-5; 7 nucleotides agree with TRBD1. The TCR originated in a woman aged 30 to 39 who had been exposed to COVID-19. CDR3 residues: CASSPNPGQSNQPQHF. In DNA, the CDR3 is TGTGCCAGTAGTCCGAATCCGGGACAGAGCAATCAGCCCCAGCATTTT.